This TCR beta chain originates from a study of T cell responses to AZD1222 COVID-19 vaccine. Pooled in the analysis were second doses at about 4 or about 12 weeks. Regarding the study as a whole: As reported, nearly half of all spike-specific TCRs target variant regions that are unmutated. Distributed over spike, vaccine-associated CD4 TCRs predominated at 160-218 and 743-854.

Germline V gene lookup returns CDR1 SQVTM and CDR2 ANQGSEA. Between the trimmed V and J ends, which lost 6 bases and 2 bases, there was a span of 14 bases. This CDR3 is built from 14 residues. About this clone: What it binds is unknown.

The assay was immunoSEQ multiplex PCR, and TCRdb's table has in-frame clones only and misses some. The sample holds under 140,000 clones, approximately 94% seen once. V gene TRBV29-1 combines with J gene TRBJ2-4; D not certain. The sequencing here drew on peripheral blood, taken 28 days after the second AZD1222 dose. The clonotype originates from an adult who received the AZD1222 COVID-19 vaccine. CDR3 region: CSVGGISTKNIQYF. CDR3 DNA sequence: TGCAGCGTGGGTGGAATCTCAACCAAAAACATTCAGTACTTC.